The next 13 T cell receptor beta chains were all read from a single sample in a study of shared clonotypes between healthy human individuals. TCRdb's table, derived via immunoSEQ multiplex PCR, lists solely in-frame clones and lacks some. The sample contains roughly 1,000,000 clones, about 84% of which appear only once. Sequenced input: memory CD4+ T cells from PBMCs. Subset given: CD45RA-negative fraction. These receptors were collected from a man younger than 35 in good health. Some clones in this sample may be carry-over from other donors' samples.

This chain joins TRBV19 and TRBJ2-3; the D is unclear. The germline V gene encodes CDR1 LNHDA and CDR2 SQIVND (reference sequence). CDR3 length: 17 residues. Trimming stripped 5 bases from V and 0 bases from J, with 18 bases between. The CDR3 sequence: CASSGALGRRSTDTQYF. In DNA, the CDR3 is TGTGCCAGTAGTGGCGCCCTGGGCAGAAGGAGCACAGATACGCAGTATTTT.

This chain joins TRBV5-1 and TRBJ2-5, with 7 bases fitting TRBD1. TRBJ2-7 explains the end of the DNA better; the J call may be wrong. The CDR3 is 15 amino acids. CDR1 is SGHRS and CDR2 is YFSETQ in the germline V gene. This chain's CDR3 is CASSLALGQLNEQYF. In DNA form, the CDR3 reads TGCGCCAGCAGCTTGGCCCTGGGACAGCTTAACGAGCAGTACTTC.

The CDR3: CASSQERISSTDTQYF. In DNA, the CDR3 is TGTGCCAGCAGCCAAGAGAGAATAAGCAGCACAGATACGCAGTATTTT. The chain links TRBV4-2 to TRBJ2-3; D remains ambiguous. The CDR3 runs 16 residues. Trimming stripped 0 bases from V and 0 bases from J, with 10 bases between. Germline CDR1 and CDR2: LGHNA and YNFKEQ.

This clone was detected only a few times. The chain carries TRBV7-2 and TRBJ1-5, with D maybe TRBD1 (6 bases). Trimming took off 1 base at V and 2 bases at J, with 9 bases between the two ends. Looked up from germline, CDR1 is SGHTA and CDR2 is FQGNSA. The CDR3 is made up of 15 amino acids. CDR3 loop: CASSLDRTGNQPQHF. CDR3 coding DNA: TGTGCCAGCAGCTTAGATCGGACAGGCAATCAGCCCCAGCATTTT.

In this sample, this clone turned up a few times. The genes are TRBV11-3 and TRBJ2-7; 8 bases line up with TRBD1. This CDR3 is 14 amino acids long. Germline trimming cut 5 bases from V and 5 bases from J; bases unmatched to any gene: 8. The germline V gene encodes CDR1 SGHNT and CDR2 YENEEA. The CDR3 nucleotides read TGTGCCAGCAGCCCACGGACAGGGAGCCACGAGCAGTACTTC. It codes for CASSPRTGSHEQYF.

The chain has TRBV29-1 and TRBJ2-6; 10 bases are a match to TRBD1. The germline CDR1 and CDR2 sequences are SQVTM and ANQGSEA. V trimming: 7 bases; J trimming: 2 bases; junction bases outside the gene matches: 5. The CDR3 totals 15 residues. For the CDR3, the DNA is TGCAGCGCGGAGACAGGGGGCACTGGGGCCAACGTCCTGACTTTC. Amino acid sequence: CSAETGGTGANVLTF.

The chain uses TRBV5-6 and TRBJ2-3, with D perhaps TRBD2 (6 bases). The CDR3 has 15 residues. CDR1 is SGHDT and CDR2 is YYEEEE in the germline V gene. The germline V and J ends were trimmed by 4 bases and 6 bases, with 18 bases remaining between them. CDR3 nucleotide sequence: TGTGCCAGCAGCCGTACGGGAGAAGGAGCGGATACGCAGTATTTT. This sequence encodes CASSRTGEGADTQYF.

The chain has TRBV6-1 and TRBJ1-2; unclear D gene. Trimming took off 0 bases at V and 4 bases at J, with 12 bases between the two ends. The germline V gene has CDR1 MNHNS and CDR2 SASEGT. The CDR3 runs to 15 residues. CDR3 sequence reads: CASSEALVGIYGYTF. The CDR3 DNA reads as TGTGCCAGCAGTGAAGCGCTCGTGGGAATCTATGGCTACACCTTC.

This clone was counted between two and nine times. The chain combines TRBV7-6 with TRBJ1-1, with 8 bases identical to TRBD1. The CDR3 consists of 12 residues. CDR1 is SGHVS, CDR2 FNYEAQ, per germline. The trim removed 5 bases at V and 8 bases at J, leaving 4 bases unmatched. CDR3 DNA sequence: TGTGCCAGCAGCGCGACAGGGGAGGAAGCTTTCTTT. Translated, it gives CASSATGEEAFF.

This rearrangement joins TRBV18 to TRBJ1-3; no firm D call. This CDR3 comprises 15 residues. With 1 base removed from V and 3 bases from J, the gap between germline ends came to 10 bases. CDR1 is KGHSH, CDR2 LQKENI, per germline. The CDR3 sequence is CASSPQATRGNTIYF. CDR3 coding DNA: TGTGCCAGCTCACCACAGGCAACTCGTGGAAACACCATATATTTT.

This chain uses TRBV10-2 with TRBJ2-2; D unclear. The CDR3 has 15 residues. Germline lookup yields CDR1 WSHSY and CDR2 SAAADI. V lost 5 bases and J lost 0, with 10 bases in between. The DNA of the CDR3 is TGCGCCAGCAGTATCGAAGCATCGAACACCGGGGAGCTGTTTTTT. Amino acid sequence: CASSIEASNTGELFF.

The CDR3 region has the DNA TGTGCCAGCAGTGGAGTGGACAATGAGCAGTTCTTC. Residues: CASSGVDNEQFF. The chain uses TRBV2 and TRBJ2-1; no reliable D call. Germline V gives CDR1 SNHLY, CDR2 FYNNEI. The CDR3 sequence is 12 residues long. The V gene lost 4 bases and the J gene lost 5 bases, with 6 bases spanning the gap.

The chain employs TRBV15 and TRBJ2-1; 14 bases line up with TRBD2. The germline gives CDR1 LNHNV, CDR2 YYDKDF (reference sequence). CDR3 length: 14 amino acids. V gave up 8 bases and J gave up 7 bases; unmatched junction bases: 4. For the CDR3, the DNA is TGTGCCACCCGGGGGACTAGCGGGAGAAATGAGCAGTTCTTC. It codes for CATRGTSGRNEQFF.